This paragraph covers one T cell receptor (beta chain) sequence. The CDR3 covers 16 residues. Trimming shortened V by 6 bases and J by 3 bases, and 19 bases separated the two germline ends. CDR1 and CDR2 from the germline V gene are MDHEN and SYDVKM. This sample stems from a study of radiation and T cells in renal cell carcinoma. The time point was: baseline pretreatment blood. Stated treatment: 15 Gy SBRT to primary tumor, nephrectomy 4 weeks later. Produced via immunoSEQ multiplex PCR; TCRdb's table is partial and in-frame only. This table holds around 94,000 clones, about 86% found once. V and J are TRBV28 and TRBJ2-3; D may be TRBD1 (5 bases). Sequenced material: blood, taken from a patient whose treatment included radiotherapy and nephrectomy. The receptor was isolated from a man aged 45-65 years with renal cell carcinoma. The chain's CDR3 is CASSYPRGPQTDTQYF. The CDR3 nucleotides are TGTGCCAGCAGCTACCCAAGGGGCCCACAGACAGATACGCAGTATTTT.